Here is one T cell receptor beta chain with its context. The entry originates in a study of patients and donors after allogeneic stem cell transplantation. From the RT-PCR reads, TCRdb called clonotypes with MiXCR, one entry per CDR3 protein. The sample yields roughly 880,000 distinct CDR3 sequences, 15% to 20% seen once. Germline V gene sequence: CDR1 SGHKS, CDR2 YYEKEE (reference sequence). The CDR3 consists of 18 residues. V trimming: 0 bases; J trimming: 1 base; junction bases outside the gene matches: 10. The chain couples TRBV5-5 to TRBJ2-4; TRBD2 matches 7 bases. The sequenced material came from blood, either unsorted or a sorted T cell fraction (not recorded which). This sequence originates from a human donor who was either an allogeneic HSCT recipient or a stem cell or donor lymphocyte infusion donor (not recorded which). It is not recorded whose cells these are; they may come from a transplant donor. The CDR3 here is CASSLEGAGIAAKNIQYF. The DNA for the CDR3 is TGTGCCAGCAGCTTGGAGGGAGCGGGAATCGCGGCCAAAAACATTCAGTACTTC.